This passage covers 28 T cell receptor beta chains from one sample sequenced in a study of tumor-infiltrating T cells and Merkel cell polyomavirus. Study context: CD8+ T cells recognized the Merkel cell polyomavirus KLL epitope.

Robust Merkel cell polyomavirus Large T antigen positivity by immunohistochemistry was seen in all patients' tumors. TCRdb's copy holds only in-frame clones and misses some; the assay was immunoSEQ multiplex PCR. Of under 30,000 clones listed, around 90% were seen once; the top ten hold less than 3%. What was sequenced was lymph node tissue. Source of these receptors: a man aged 45-60 years with Merkel cell carcinoma.

The chain couples TRBV5-1 to TRBJ2-2, with a tentative D call TRBD2 (6 bases). The V gene lost 1 base and the J gene lost 1 base, with 8 bases spanning the gap. Germline V gives CDR1 SGHRS, CDR2 YFSETQ. The CDR3 sequence is 15 residues long. This CDR3 reads CASSLTGVNTGELFF. In DNA, the CDR3 is TGCGCCAGCAGCTTGACGGGGGTGAACACCGGGGAGCTGTTTTTT.

This clone was detected only a few times. The V call is TRBV29-1, the J call TRBJ1-6; 9 bases are a match to TRBD1. The CDR3 has 13 residues. After removal of 6 bases from V and 6 bases from J, the junction contained 3 bases not matched to a gene. CDR1 and CDR2 from the germline V gene are SQVTM and ANQGSEA. The CDR3 bases are TGCAGCGTGCGGGACAGGGTTAATTCACCCCTCCACTTT. Protein sequence: CSVRDRVNSPLHF.

The rearrangement links TRBV5-6 to TRBJ1-5; no clear D. Germline V lookup: CDR1 SGHDT, CDR2 YYEEEE. Trimming removed 1 base from V and 7 bases from J, with 15 bases in between. The CDR3 contains 15 residues. The CDR3 coding sequence is TGTGCCAGCAGCTTGTGGCCAAACGGGAGACAGCCCCAGCATTTT. Protein product: CASSLWPNGRQPQHF.

The chain has TRBV5-4 and TRBJ2-1; D possibly corresponds to TRBD2 (6 bases). The ends were cut back, 0 bases at V and 10 bases at J, with 23 bases in the middle. The CDR3 extends over 17 amino acids. Germline assignment: CDR1 SGHNT and CDR2 YYREEE (reference sequence). The CDR3 DNA sequence: TGTGCCAGCAGCTTGGAAGGGACGAGGGCATTGGGGGGAGAGCAGTTCTTC. It translates to CASSLEGTRALGGEQFF.

The chain combines TRBV7-2 with TRBJ2-5; 11 positions match TRBD2. V lost 0 bases and J lost 5; bases outside the gene matches: 5. Germline CDR1 reads SGHTA; CDR2 reads FQGNSA. The CDR3 contains 16 residues. The CDR3 region has the DNA TGTGCCAGCAGCTTAGCTAGCGGGGGGGCCATGGAGACCCAGTACTTC. Amino acid sequence: CASSLASGGAMETQYF.

This chain joins TRBV5-8 and TRBJ2-1; D gene unclear. The V gene lost 2 bases and the J gene lost 3 bases, with 12 bases spanning the gap. CDR3 length equals 15 residues. Germline assignment: CDR1 SGHTS and CDR2 YDEGEE. The CDR3 loop is CASSFPTGYYNEQFF. DNA of the CDR3: TGTGCCAGCAGCTTCCCCACGGGTTACTACAATGAGCAGTTCTTC.

The rearrangement uses TRBV27 and TRBJ2-3; maybe TRBD1 (6 bases). The length of the CDR3 is 19 residues. V lost 2 bases, J lost 4 bases, and 25 bases lay in between. CDR1 and CDR2 (germline): MNHEY, SMNVEV (reference sequence). CDR3 sequence reads: CASSLSGLTPGEIADTQYF. CDR3 nucleotides: TGTGCCAGCAGTTTAAGCGGCCTCACCCCAGGGGAAATCGCAGATACGCAGTATTTT.

The V gene is TRBV7-2, the J gene TRBJ2-7, with 9 bases that match TRBD2. Trimming took 2 bases from V and 0 from J; bases not matched to a gene: 5. CDR3 length equals 16 residues. Per germline, CDR1 SGHTA and CDR2 FQGNSA. The CDR3, as DNA: TGTGCCAGCAGCTTACCGACTAGCGGACCCTCCTACGAGCAGTACTTC. Encoded protein: CASSLPTSGPSYEQYF.

CDR3 in amino acids: CASSFPGGAGTEAFF. For the CDR3, the DNA is TGCGCCAGCAGCTTCCCAGGGGGCGCGGGCACTGAAGCTTTCTTT. The chain has TRBV5-1 and TRBJ1-1; 8 nucleotides line up with TRBD1. The germline V gene has CDR1 SGHRS and CDR2 YFSETQ. There are 15 residues in the CDR3. The V and J ends lost 2 bases and 4 bases, in that order; junction bases with no gene match: 7.

The V and J genes are TRBV5-6 and TRBJ2-3; D is unresolved. Germline V lookup: CDR1 SGHDT, CDR2 YYEEEE. The CDR3 loop spans 16 amino acids. Between the trimmed V and J ends, which lost 2 bases and 3 bases, there was a span of 16 bases. CDR3 DNA sequence: TGTGCCAGCAGCTTAGTCCCGAGAGGATTGACAGATACGCAGTATTTT. Translating it yields CASSLVPRGLTDTQYF.

As for this clone: Relative to the germline gene, one junction end is altered; a read error may explain this. The J gene is TRBJ2-3, the V gene TRBV20-1; D is uncertain. There are 10 residues in the CDR3. The germline gives CDR1 DFQATT, CDR2 SNEGSKA (reference sequence). The CDR3: CSASRDTQYF. CDR3 DNA: TGCAGTGCTAGCAGAGATACGCAGTATTTT.

V gene TRBV29-1 combines with J gene TRBJ2-7, with 8 positions matching TRBD1. Germline V gene data show CDR1 as SQVTM and CDR2 as ANQGSEA. V lost 2 bases, J lost 2 bases, and 5 bases stayed unmatched. This CDR3 spans 14 amino acids. In DNA, the CDR3 is TGCAGCGTTGAATTTGGACAGGGCCCCTACGAGCAGTACTTC. This codes for CSVEFGQGPYEQYF.

This rearrangement joins TRBV19 to TRBJ2-3, with 11 bases fitting TRBD2. V lost 5 bases to trimming and J lost 6 bases; unmatched junction nucleotides: 7. This CDR3 spans 15 amino acids. From germline, CDR1 is LNHDA and CDR2 SQIVND (reference sequence). The CDR3: CASSDLAGGWDTQYF. CDR3 in DNA: TGTGCCAGTAGTGACCTAGCGGGAGGTTGGGATACGCAGTATTTT.

V is TRBV6-1 and J is TRBJ2-7, with 12 bases lining up with TRBD1. The CDR3 loop spans 15 amino acids. The V and J ends lost 1 base and 8 bases, in that order; junction bases with no gene match: 6. CDR1 and CDR2 (germline): MNHNS, SASEGT. For the CDR3, the DNA is TGTGCCAGCAGTGAAGGAGGGACAGGGGGCTCACAGCAGTACTTC. Amino acids: CASSEGGTGGSQQYF.

This chain connects TRBV7-9 to TRBJ1-1; 10 positions match TRBD1. Germline assignment: CDR1 SEHNR and CDR2 FQNEAQ (reference sequence). V shed 1 base, J shed 11 bases, and the junction held 1 base outside the gene matches. This CDR3 has 12 residues. CDR3 DNA: TGTGCCAGCAGCTTAGGGACAGGGGGGGCTTTCTTT. Translating gives CASSLGTGGAFF.

This sequence joins TRBV7-9 and TRBJ2-5; 13 bases match TRBD2. CDR3 length: 16 amino acids. V shed 1 base and J 4 bases; nucleotides not matched to a gene: 3. From germline, CDR1 is SEHNR and CDR2 FQNEAQ (reference sequence). The CDR3 bases are TGTGCCAGCAGCTTAGGGACTAGCGGGAGAGGAGAGACCCAGTACTTC. Translating it yields CASSLGTSGRGETQYF.

The CDR3 region is CAISEVAGGTQYF. As DNA, the CDR3 is TGTGCCATCAGTGAGGTAGCGGGAGGGACCCAGTACTTC. V usage is TRBV10-3 and J usage is TRBJ2-5, with TRBD2 matching over 10 bases. Unmatched junction bases numbered 1, after V lost 2 bases and J lost 7 bases. CDR3 size: 13 residues. Germline loops: CDR1 ENHRY, CDR2 SYGVKD.

The rearrangement uses TRBV5-5 and TRBJ1-1; D is perhaps TRBD1 (5 bases). This CDR3 spans 15 amino acids. Germline V gene lookup returns CDR1 SGHKS and CDR2 YYEKEE (reference sequence). V lost 1 base to trimming and J lost 0 bases, with 10 bases between them. The CDR3 bases are TGTGCCAGCAGCTTGCCCGACAGCATGAACACTGAAGCTTTCTTT. Protein sequence: CASSLPDSMNTEAFF.

This chain connects TRBV6-5 to TRBJ2-7; 8 bases are a match to TRBD1. Germline V gene data show CDR1 as MNHEY and CDR2 as SVGAGI. The CDR3 consists of 13 residues. The V gene end was trimmed by 5 bases and the J gene end by 2 bases; junction bases not matched to a gene: 2. The CDR3 DNA sequence: TGTGCCAGCAGTACAGGGGGAACCTACGAGCAGTACTTC. It translates to CASSTGGTYEQYF.

This clone was seen more than once but under ten times. This chain links TRBV10-3 with TRBJ2-2, with D uncertain. The CDR3 is 16 amino acids. The V end lost 3 bases, the J end lost 0 bases, and 11 bases lay between the germline ends. Germline V gene sequence: CDR1 ENHRY, CDR2 SYGVKD. CDR3 bases: TGTGCCATCAGTGACGTTGGGCGATCGAACACCGGGGAGCTGTTTTTT. Translation gives CAISDVGRSNTGELFF.

CDR3 sequence: CASSPTLGGGDYEQYF. In DNA form, the CDR3 reads TGTGCCAGCAGCCCTACGCTGGGCGGGGGGGACTACGAGCAGTACTTC. V gene TRBV7-2 combines with J gene TRBJ2-7; 9 bases are a match to TRBD2. CDR1 SGHTA and CDR2 FQGNSA come from the germline V gene. The junction had 11 bases not matched to a gene; V was cut back by 5 bases and J by 3 bases. The CDR3 consists of 16 residues. The variable domain in full, completed from reference TRBV7-2 and TRBJ2-7, reads GAGVSQSPSNKVTEKGKDVELRCDPISGHTALYWYRQSLGQGLEFLIYFQGNSAPDKSGLPSDRFSAERTGGSVSTLTIQRTQQEDSAVYLCASSPTLGGGDYEQYFGPGTRLTVT.

This chain connects TRBV4-1 to TRBJ2-2; the D gene is possibly TRBD1 (6 bases). Trimming took 5 bases from V and 4 from J, leaving 14 bases between them. CDR3 length: 15 residues. CDR1 and CDR2 (germline): MGHRA, YSYEKL. CDR3 coding DNA: TGCGCCAGCAGCATAGGTCAGGGGTCCACCGGGGAGCTGTTTTTT. It yields the protein CASSIGQGSTGELFF.

This clone was detected only once. The chain combines TRBV28 with TRBJ1-1; D is perhaps TRBD1 (5 bases). The germline gives CDR1 MDHEN, CDR2 SYDVKM. The ends were cut back, 3 bases at V and 1 base at J, with 12 bases in the middle. CDR3 size: 15 residues. The CDR3 DNA is TGTGCCAGCAGTTTTTCAGACAGACCGAACACTGAAGCTTTCTTT. This translates into CASSFSDRPNTEAFF.

The gene calls are TRBV5-6 and TRBJ1-1; unclear D gene. Trimming took 0 bases from V and 0 from J, leaving 9 bases between them. This CDR3 has 15 amino acids. Germline lookup yields CDR1 SGHDT and CDR2 YYEEEE. CDR3 region: CASSLVDAMNTEAFF. DNA of the CDR3: TGTGCCAGCAGCTTGGTAGATGCCATGAACACTGAAGCTTTCTTT.

The CDR3 loop is CASSLGAASHNEQFF. CDR3 coding DNA: TGTGCCAGCAGCTTAGGTGCGGCAAGCCACAATGAGCAGTTCTTC. V gene TRBV11-3 combines with J gene TRBJ2-1; D unresolved. CDR3 length equals 15 residues. In germline, CDR1 is SGHNT, CDR2 YENEEA. The germline V and J ends were trimmed by 1 base and 5 bases, with 12 bases remaining between them. The variable domain in full, completed from reference TRBV11-3 and TRBJ2-1, reads EAGVVQSPRYKIIEKKQPVAFWCNPISGHNTLYWYLQNLGQGPELLIRYENEEAVDDSQLPKDRFSAERLKGVDSTLKIQPAELGDSAVYLCASSLGAASHNEQFFGPGTRLTVL.

The chain has TRBV9 and TRBJ2-7; TRBD1 is a possible D gene (6 bases). V was clipped by 0 bases and J by 4 bases, with 17 bases between them. The CDR3 spans 16 residues. The germline V gene has CDR1 SGDLS and CDR2 YYNGEE. The CDR3 reads CASSVAQTGTPYEQYF. CDR3 DNA: TGTGCCAGCAGCGTAGCCCAGACCGGGACACCTTACGAGCAGTACTTC.

V and J are TRBV27 and TRBJ2-7, with 11 nucleotides matching TRBD1. The ends lost 1 base at V and 3 bases at J; junction bases unmatched: 5. The germline gives CDR1 MNHEY, CDR2 SMNVEV (reference sequence). The CDR3 loop spans 16 amino acids. The CDR3 DNA reads as TGTGCCAGCAGTTTATATCGGACAGGGGGCCGCTACGAGCAGTACTTC. Its translation is CASSLYRTGGRYEQYF.

The chain combines TRBV19 with TRBJ1-5; 8 nucleotides match TRBD1. This CDR3 contains 15 residues. The V gene's germline CDR1 is LNHDA and CDR2 SQIVND (reference sequence). Germline trimming cut 4 bases from V and 2 bases from J; bases unmatched to any gene: 4. The DNA of the CDR3 is TGTGCCAGTAGTACTGGACAGGGCGGCAATCAGCCCCAGCATTTT. Protein: CASSTGQGGNQPQHF. Combining the CDR3 with reference TRBV19 and TRBJ1-5 gives the whole variable domain DGGITQSPKYLFRKEGQNVTLSCEQNLNHDAMYWYRQDPGQGLRLIYYSQIVNDFQKGDIAEGYSVSREKKESFPLTVTSAQKNPTAFYLCASSTGQGGNQPQHFGDGTRLSIL.